The 14 T cell receptor beta chains below all came from one sample that was sequenced in a study of T cell repertoires in cytomegalovirus infection. TCRdb redid the calling of the reads with MiXCR, one entry per CDR3 protein. In the table there are some 180,000 distinct CDR3 sequences, roughly 19% of which are singletons. Sequences were obtained from PBMCs. The origin of the receptors is a human donor in good health (CMV status not recorded). Some clones in this sample may be carry-over from other donors' samples.

The CDR3 region is CASSVAGRYEQFF. The DNA for the CDR3 is TGTGCCAGCAGCGTAGCGGGTCGATATGAGCAGTTCTTC. This chain joins TRBV9 and TRBJ2-1, with unresolved D. Per the germline V gene, CDR1 is SGDLS and CDR2 is YYNGEE. Trimming removed 0 bases at V and 8 bases at J, with 9 bases between. There are 13 residues in the CDR3.

Many counts were recorded for this clonotype. The chain employs TRBV11-2 and TRBJ1-6; D might be TRBD1 (6 bases). The CDR3 covers 18 residues. Germline values: CDR1 SGHAT, CDR2 FQNNGV. V lost 5 bases and J 0 bases, leaving 17 bases between the germline ends. For the CDR3, the DNA is TGTGCCAGCAGCCTTAGACAGGCCCGGAGCTCCTATAATTCACCCCTCCACTTT. Its translation is CASSLRQARSSYNSPLHF.

The chain is built from TRBV20-1 and TRBJ1-3; D gene unclear. The germline V gene encodes CDR1 DFQATT and CDR2 SNEGSKA (reference sequence). CDR3 size: 12 residues. Between the trimmed V and J ends, which lost 4 bases and 1 base, there was a span of 5 bases. The CDR3 spells CSAIGSGNTIYF. DNA of the CDR3: TGCAGTGCTATCGGGTCTGGAAACACCATATATTTT.

This clonotype has a handful of counts. V is TRBV7-9 and J is TRBJ2-5, with D possibly being TRBD1 (6 bases). V was cut by 1 base and J by 1 base, with 31 bases left in between. Germline V lookup: CDR1 SEHNR, CDR2 FQNEAQ (reference sequence). The CDR3 loop spans 22 amino acids. CDR3 nucleotides: TGTGCCAGCAGCTTAGGGGACCTTGGACTCTTGGACAGACGATCCACCCAAGAGACCCAGTACTTC. Amino acid sequence: CASSLGDLGLLDRRSTQETQYF.

The chain carries TRBV7-8 and TRBJ1-1; possible D gene TRBD1, 6 bases. The V and J ends lost 1 base and 7 bases respectively, with 13 bases between them. Germline values: CDR1 SGHVS, CDR2 FQNEAQ. CDR3 size: 14 residues. The CDR3 protein is CASSLGVRGVEAFF. Here the CDR3 DNA reads TGTGCCAGCAGCTTAGGGGTGAGGGGGGTTGAAGCTTTCTTT.

This clonotype was counted ten times or more. The gene calls are TRBV7-9 and TRBJ1-2; 8 bases map to TRBD1. The CDR3 runs 13 residues. The germline V gene has CDR1 SEHNR and CDR2 FQNEAQ (reference sequence). Trimming cost V 5 bases and J 6 bases; bases outside gene matches: 5. CDR3: CASSIGQGNGYTF. The DNA for the CDR3 is TGTGCCAGCAGCATCGGACAGGGTAATGGCTACACCTTC.

The J gene is TRBJ1-1, the V gene TRBV25-1; D gene ambiguous. This CDR3 region has 14 residues. Germline lookup yields CDR1 MGHDK and CDR2 SYGVNS. V was cut by 6 bases and J by 1 base, with 12 bases left in between. CDR3 region: CASRVHGRNTEAFF. In DNA, the CDR3 is TGTGCCAGCAGGGTCCACGGGAGGAACACTGAAGCTTTCTTT.

This clonotype has just a few counts. The chain combines TRBV20-1 with TRBJ1-2; 7 bases line up with TRBD1. The CDR3 is made up of 12 amino acids. The V gene end was trimmed by 3 bases and the J gene end by 7 bases; junction bases not matched to a gene: 5. Per the germline V gene, CDR1 is DFQATT and CDR2 is SNEGSKA (reference sequence). The CDR3 sequence is CSARTGSIGYTF. The CDR3 DNA sequence: TGCAGTGCTAGGACAGGGAGCATTGGCTACACCTTC.

This clonotype was seen more than once but under ten times. The rearrangement uses TRBV6-2 or TRBV6-3 and TRBJ1-6; 9 nucleotides align to TRBD1. The CDR3 contains 14 residues. The germline gives CDR1 MNHEY, CDR2 SVGEGT. V trimming: 6 bases; J trimming: 15 bases; junction bases outside the gene matches: 12. CDR3 bases: TGTGCCAGCAGCCAGTCTGGACAGGGGCTTCACCTCCACTTT. It yields the protein CASSQSGQGLHLHF.

The chain has TRBV6-6 and TRBJ1-5, with D unclear. Germline CDR1 is MNHNY and CDR2 is SVGAGI (reference sequence). This CDR3 has 14 amino acids. Trimming removed 6 bases from V and 0 bases from J, with 9 bases in between. The CDR3 DNA reads as TGTGCCAGCAGGTCAGGAGGTAGCAATCAGCCCCAGCATTTT. Translation gives CASRSGGSNQPQHF.

A remark on this clonotype: A much larger clone is a single base away; this may be a read error. The rearrangement joins TRBV7-9 to TRBJ2-2, with TRBD1 matching 8 bases. Germline CDR1 reads SEHNR; CDR2 reads FQNEAQ (reference sequence). This CDR3 has 15 residues. The chain's CDR3 is CANSPDRGATGELFF. The CDR3 DNA reads TGTGCCAACAGCCCAGACAGGGGCGCCACCGGGGAGCTGTTTTTT.

This clonotype has at least ten counts. The chain carries TRBV7-3 and TRBJ2-7; D may be TRBD1 (6 bases). The CDR3 has 16 amino acids. The V end lost 4 bases, the J end lost 3 bases, and 19 bases lay between the germline ends. CDR1 SGHTA and CDR2 FQGTGA come from the germline V gene. CDR3 bases: TGTGCCAGCAGCTACCCGTACCAGGGGTCCGTCTACGAGCAGTACTTC. Protein: CASSYPYQGSVYEQYF.

In its sample, this clonotype was seen a few times. The V gene is TRBV28, the J gene TRBJ2-5; 8 bases align to TRBD1. Germline assignment: CDR1 MDHEN and CDR2 SYDVKM. The CDR3 sequence is 16 residues long. V lost 2 bases and J lost 5; bases outside the gene matches: 10. CDR3 region: CASSLRGQGQGETQYF. Written as DNA, the CDR3 is TGTGCCAGCAGTTTACGCGGACAGGGTCAGGGGGAGACCCAGTACTTC.

This clonotype was seen a few times. The chain recombines TRBV5-1 with TRBJ1-1; maybe TRBD1 (6 bases). This CDR3 region has 15 residues. Germline-derived CDR1 and CDR2 are SGHRS and YFSETQ. V lost 4 bases, J lost 1 base, and 14 bases lay in between. CDR3 DNA: TGCGCCAGCAGCACCGGGGACATTACGAACACTGAAGCTTTCTTT. It encodes CASSTGDITNTEAFF.